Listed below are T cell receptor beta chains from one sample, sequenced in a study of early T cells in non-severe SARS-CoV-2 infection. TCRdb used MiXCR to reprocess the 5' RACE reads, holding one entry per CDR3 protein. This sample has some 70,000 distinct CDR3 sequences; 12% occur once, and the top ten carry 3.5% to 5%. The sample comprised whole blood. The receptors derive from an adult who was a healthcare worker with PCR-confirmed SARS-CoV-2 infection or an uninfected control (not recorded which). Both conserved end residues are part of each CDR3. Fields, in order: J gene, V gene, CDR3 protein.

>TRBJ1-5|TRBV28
CASSLSKGPNQPQHF
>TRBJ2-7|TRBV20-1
CSARGARTGGSYEQYF
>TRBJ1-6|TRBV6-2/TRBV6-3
CASSPADSSYNSPLHF
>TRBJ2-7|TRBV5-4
CASSFQTSGNPYEQYF
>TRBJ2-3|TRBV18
CASATRGENTDTQYF
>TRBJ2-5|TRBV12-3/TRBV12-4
CASSFNRGQGETQYF
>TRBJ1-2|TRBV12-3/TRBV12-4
CASSYRDRNGYTF
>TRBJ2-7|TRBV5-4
CASSLYRVGSYEQYF
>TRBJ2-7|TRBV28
CASSLVSHSYEQYF
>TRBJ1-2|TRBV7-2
CASSPRGKVNYGYTF
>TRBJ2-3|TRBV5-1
CASTRQGPSTDTQYF
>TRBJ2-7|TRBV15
CATSRTRGTFREQYF
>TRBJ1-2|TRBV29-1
CSVDDRDGYTF
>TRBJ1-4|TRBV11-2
CASSRRSRDGEKLFF
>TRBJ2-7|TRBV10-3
CAINPGGPVHEQYF
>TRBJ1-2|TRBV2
CASRENGYYGYTF
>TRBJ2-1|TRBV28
CASSGATSYNEQFF
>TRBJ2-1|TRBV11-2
CASSLSRSGRASYNEQFF
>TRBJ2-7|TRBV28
CASTDTGRDF
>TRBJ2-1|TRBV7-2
CASSSSRDRGRNEQFF
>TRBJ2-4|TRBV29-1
CSVPAKNIQYF
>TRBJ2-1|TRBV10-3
CAIRASGGDNEQFF
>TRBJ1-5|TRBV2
CASGDRPQPGGHF
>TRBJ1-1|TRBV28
CASSRTGTEAFF
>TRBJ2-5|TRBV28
CASSPRDRVIQETQYF
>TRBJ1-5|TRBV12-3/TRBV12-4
CASSREGQLHQPQHF
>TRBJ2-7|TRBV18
CASSPSRDEQYF
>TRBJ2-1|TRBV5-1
CASSPGLAGAIYNEQFF
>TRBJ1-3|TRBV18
CASSPPAGGSGNTIYF
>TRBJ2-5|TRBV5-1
CASSLAGPVQETQYF
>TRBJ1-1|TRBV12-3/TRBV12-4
CASSRRQGNTEAFF
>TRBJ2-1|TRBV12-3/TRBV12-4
CASSLPQSYNEQFF
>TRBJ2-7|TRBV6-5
CASSYGDRLYEQYF
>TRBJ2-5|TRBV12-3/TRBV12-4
CASSLAGVIGETQYF
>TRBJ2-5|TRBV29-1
CSVPGLADLRTQYF
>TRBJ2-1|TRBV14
CASRVETPRDNEQFF
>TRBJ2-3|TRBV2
CASSERTDTQYF
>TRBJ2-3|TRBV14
CASSQTDQTVMSTDTQYF
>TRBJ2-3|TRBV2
CATPGTSGTDTQYF
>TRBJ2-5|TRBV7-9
CASSLQQGPQETQYF